The next 15 T cell receptor beta chains were all read from a single sample in a study of blood T cell repertoires in COVID-19. Using immunoSEQ multiplex PCR, the repertoire was profiled, and TCRdb retains in-frame clones only, with some absent. The repertoire holds approximately 100,000 clones, with about four fifths as singletons. Sequencing was carried out using peripheral blood. These receptors were taken from a human donor in a cohort sampled during active COVID-19.

V gene TRBV6-2 or TRBV6-3 combines with J gene TRBJ2-7; D is ambiguous. CDR3 length: 11 residues. The V end was cut by 5 bases, the J end by 5 bases, with 7 bases between. Germline V gene data show CDR1 as MNHEY and CDR2 as SVGEGT. In nucleotides, the CDR3 is TGTGCCAGCAGTAAGCACCACGAGCAGTACTTC. Amino acids: CASSKHHEQYF.

This clone was observed a single time. The CDR3 protein is CASTARLGGYNEQFF. The CDR3 nucleotides are TGTGCCAGTACCGCAAGACTAGGAGGGTACAATGAGCAGTTCTTC. The chain links TRBV2 to TRBJ2-1, with D perhaps matching TRBD2 (6 bases). Germline V gene lookup returns CDR1 SNHLY and CDR2 FYNNEI. The CDR3 is 15 residues long. Trimming stripped 9 bases from V and 4 bases from J, with 19 bases between.

This clone has only one observation. The V gene is TRBV7-8, the J gene TRBJ2-1; 14 bases agree with TRBD2. After removal of 0 bases from V and 0 bases from J, the junction contained 13 bases not matched to a gene. Per the germline V gene, CDR1 is SGHVS and CDR2 is FQNEAQ. The CDR3 totals 22 residues. The CDR3 DNA is TGTGCCAGCAGCTTAGCCCGACTACCGGGACTAGCGGGAGAGGCCTCCTACAATGAGCAGTTCTTC. Amino acid sequence: CASSLARLPGLAGEASYNEQFF.

The chain uses TRBV4-3 and TRBJ2-7, with TRBD1 matching 7 bases. Germline trimming cut 1 base from V and 2 bases from J; bases unmatched to any gene: 2. Per germline, CDR1 LGHNA and CDR2 YSLEER. The CDR3 length is 14 residues. The CDR3 nucleotides read TGCGCCAGCAGCCAAGGACAGGGAACCTACGAGCAGTACTTC. It specifies CASSQGQGTYEQYF.

The chain employs TRBV7-9 and TRBJ1-2; perhaps TRBD1 as D (5 bases). Per the germline V gene, CDR1 is SEHNR and CDR2 is FQNEAQ (reference sequence). V lost 2 bases to trimming and J lost 6 bases, with 10 bases between them. The CDR3 has 13 residues. CDR3 region: CASSLQGFNGYTF. The DNA of the CDR3 is TGTGCCAGCAGCTTACAGGGTTTTAATGGCTACACCTTC.

Turning to this clone: The sample holds other DNA sequences that translate to the same CDR3. This chain uses TRBV6-5 with TRBJ2-7, with 9 bases lining up with TRBD1. This CDR3 has 13 amino acids. V was pared by 6 bases and J by 0 bases, with 0 bases of the junction left unmatched. CDR1 and CDR2 from the germline V gene are MNHEY and SVGAGI. DNA for the CDR3: TGTGCCAGCAGGGACAGGGGCTCCTACGAGCAGTACTTC. Protein sequence: CASRDRGSYEQYF.

The chain employs TRBV4-1 and TRBJ1-3, with 8 nucleotides matching TRBD1. The CDR3 extends over 17 amino acids. The V gene's germline CDR1 is MGHRA and CDR2 YSYEKL. The J segment lost 0 bases and the V segment lost 2 bases, leaving 6 bases of the junction unmatched. The CDR3 is CASSQTRGRTSGNTIYF. The DNA of the CDR3 is TGCGCCAGCAGCCAAACCAGGGGGCGTACCTCTGGAAACACCATATATTTT.

Written as DNA, the CDR3 is TGTGCCAGTACGAGGGGGACACTCTTCATGAACACTGAAGCTTTCTTT. Protein product: CASTRGTLFMNTEAFF. The chain uses TRBV19 and TRBJ1-1; a possible D gene is TRBD1 (6 bases). The CDR3 is 16 residues long. V was trimmed by 7 bases and J by 0 bases, leaving 18 bases between them. CDR1 and CDR2 from the germline V gene are LNHDA and SQIVND (reference sequence).

V and J are TRBV11-1 and TRBJ2-7; D is ambiguous. The ends were cut back, 4 bases at V and 5 bases at J, with 12 bases in the middle. Germline V gene sequence: CDR1 SGHAT, CDR2 FQDESV (reference sequence). The CDR3 covers 13 residues. Written as DNA, the CDR3 is TGTGCCAGCAGCTATGACAATTACGACGAGCAGTACTTC. This translates into CASSYDNYDEQYF.

The chain couples TRBV6-5 to TRBJ1-1; 8 positions agree with TRBD1. CDR1 MNHEY and CDR2 SVGAGI come from the germline V gene. With V trimmed by 6 bases and J by 4 bases, 7 bases remained unmatched. This CDR3 spans 14 amino acids. CDR3 DNA sequence: TGTGCCAGCAGACCCGACAGGGGAGGCACTGAAGCTTTCTTT. Translation: CASRPDRGGTEAFF.

The genes are TRBV14 and TRBJ2-5; 7 bases agree with TRBD1. Looked up from germline, CDR1 is SGHDN and CDR2 is FVKESK. V lost 4 bases and J lost 3; bases outside the gene matches: 8. This CDR3 region has 15 residues. For the CDR3, the DNA is TGTGCCAGCAGCCGCCTAAGGGGGCAGGAAGAGACCCAGTACTTC. Protein product: CASSRLRGQEETQYF.

The gene calls are TRBV4-3 and TRBJ1-1, with D uncertain. The germline V gene has CDR1 LGHNA and CDR2 YSLEER. This CDR3 contains 14 residues. Trimming left V 1 base short and J 0 bases short, with 6 bases between. The CDR3 DNA reads as TGCGCCAGCAGCCAAGGCACTTTGAACACTGAAGCTTTCTTT. It is translated as CASSQGTLNTEAFF.

The V call is TRBV9, the J call TRBJ1-1; D possibly corresponds to TRBD1 (6 bases). The CDR3 length is 15 residues. The germline gives CDR1 SGDLS, CDR2 YYNGEE. V was cut by 6 bases and J by 1 base, with 16 bases left in between. The CDR3 DNA reads TGTGCCAGCACCAGAGGGGGACAAACGAACACTGAAGCTTTCTTT. This gives the protein CASTRGGQTNTEAFF. Using reference TRBV9 and TRBJ1-1 for the parts outside the CDR3, the full variable domain is DSGVTQTPKHLITATGQRVTLRCSPRSGDLSVYWYQQSLDQGLQFLIQYYNGEERAKGNILERFSAQQFPDLHSELNLSSLELGDSALYFCASTRGGQTNTEAFFGQGTRLTVV.

The V call is TRBV5-1, the J call TRBJ2-1, with a possible D match to TRBD1 (5 bases). Trimming took off 3 bases at V and 2 bases at J, with 12 bases between the two ends. Germline lookup yields CDR1 SGHRS and CDR2 YFSETQ. The CDR3 consists of 15 residues. The CDR3 coding sequence is TGCGCCAGCAGCTCACAGGAGTCCCCCTACAATGAGCAGTTCTTC. Amino acids: CASSSQESPYNEQFF. Together with reference TRBV5-1 and TRBJ2-1, the CDR3 gives the full variable domain: KAGVTQTPRYLIKTRGQQVTLSCSPISGHRSVSWYQQTPGQGLQFLFEYFSETQRNKGNFPGRFSGRQFSNSRSEMNVSTLELGDSALYLCASSSQESPYNEQFFGPGTRLTVL.

The chain recombines TRBV4-3 with TRBJ2-7; 8 positions agree with TRBD1. This CDR3 contains 15 residues. Trimming at V came to 0 bases and at J to 4 bases, leaving 5 bases not matched to a gene. CDR1 and CDR2 (germline): LGHNA, YSLEER. In nucleotides, the CDR3 is TGCGCCAGCAGCCAAGATTGGACAGGGAAATACGAGCAGTACTTC. Its protein product is CASSQDWTGKYEQYF.